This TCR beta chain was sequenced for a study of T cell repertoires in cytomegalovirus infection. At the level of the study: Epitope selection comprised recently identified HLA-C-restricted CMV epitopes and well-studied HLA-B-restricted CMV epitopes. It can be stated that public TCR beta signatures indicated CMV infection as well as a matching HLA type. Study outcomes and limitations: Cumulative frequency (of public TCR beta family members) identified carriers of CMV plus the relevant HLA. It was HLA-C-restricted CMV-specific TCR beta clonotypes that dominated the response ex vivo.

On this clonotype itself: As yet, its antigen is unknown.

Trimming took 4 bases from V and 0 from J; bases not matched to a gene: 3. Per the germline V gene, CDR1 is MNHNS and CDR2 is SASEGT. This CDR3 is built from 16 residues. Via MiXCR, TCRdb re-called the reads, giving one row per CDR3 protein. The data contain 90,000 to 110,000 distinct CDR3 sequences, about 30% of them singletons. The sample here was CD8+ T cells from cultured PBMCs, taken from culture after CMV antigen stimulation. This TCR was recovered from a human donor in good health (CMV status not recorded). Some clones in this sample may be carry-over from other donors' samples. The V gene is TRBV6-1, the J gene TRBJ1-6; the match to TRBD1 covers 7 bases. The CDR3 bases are TGTGCCAGCAGTGGCTGGGACAGCTCCTATAATTCACCCCTCCACTTT. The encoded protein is CASSGWDSSYNSPLHF.